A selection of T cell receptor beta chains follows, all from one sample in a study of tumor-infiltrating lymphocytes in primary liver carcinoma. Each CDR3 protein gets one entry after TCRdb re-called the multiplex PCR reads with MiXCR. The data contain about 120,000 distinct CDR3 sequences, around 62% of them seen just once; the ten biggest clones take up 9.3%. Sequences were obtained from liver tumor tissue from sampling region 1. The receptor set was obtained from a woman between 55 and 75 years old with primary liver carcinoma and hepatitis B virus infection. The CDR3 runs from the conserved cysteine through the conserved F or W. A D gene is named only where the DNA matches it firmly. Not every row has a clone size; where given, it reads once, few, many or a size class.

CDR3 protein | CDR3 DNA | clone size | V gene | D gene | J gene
CASRSGGLAQETQYF | TGCGCCAGCAGGTCCGGGGGACTAGCGCAAGAGACCCAGTATTTC | - | TRBV11-3 | TRBD2 | TRBJ2-5
CASTMGAGGVNEQSF | TGCGCCAGCACAATGGGGGCGGGAGGTGTCAATGAGCAGTCCTTC | - | TRBV11-2 | TRBD2 | TRBJ2-1
CVSSYPGQGQGGTQYF | TGTGTCAGCAGTTACCCGGGACAGGGCCAGGGTGGGACCCAGTACTTC | - | TRBV6-6 | TRBD1 | TRBJ2-5
CGSSFKTGSNNEQFF | TGTGGCAGCAGCTTTAAGACAGGGTCGAACAATGAGCAGTTCTTC | - | TRBV5-6 | TRBD1 | TRBJ2-1
CASSITASTYTQYF | TGTGCCAGCAGCATAACGGCGAGCACATATACGCAGTATTTT | - | TRBV7-3 | - | TRBJ2-3
CASSLEGLTYTSDTRYF | TGTGCCAGCAGCTTAGAGGGACTAACGTACACGTCAGATACGCGTTATTTT | once | TRBV11-2 | TRBD2 | TRBJ2-3
CASSQRTRGSPYEQHF | TGTGCCAGCAGCCAAAGGACTAGAGGGAGCCCCTACGAGCAGCACTTC | - | TRBV7-9 | TRBD2 | TRBJ2-7
CASSVGAGRYQETQYF | TGTGCCAGCAGCGTCGGGGCAGGGAGGTACCAAGAGACCCAGTACTTC | - | TRBV7-2 | - | TRBJ2-5
CASGQGSPVGNSPLHF | TGTGCCAGCGGCCAAGGGTCTCCGGTTGGGAATTCACCCCTCCACTTT | - | TRBV28 | - | TRBJ1-6
CASSLERGRETQYF | TGTGCCAGCAGCTTAGAGAGGGGGCGAGAGACCCAGTACTTC | many | TRBV7-8 | TRBD1 | TRBJ2-5
CASSPAGQGGNIQYF | TGTGCCAGCAGTCCCGCGGGACAGGGAGGGAACATTCAGTACTTC | - | TRBV28 | TRBD1 | TRBJ2-4
CASSPTGGLGTEAFF | TGTGCCAGCAGTCCGACAGGGGGTTTGGGCACTGAAGCTTTCTTT | many | TRBV12-3/TRBV12-4 | TRBD1 | TRBJ1-1
CASSQEGVGGYTF | TGCGCCAGCAGCCAAGAAGGGGTAGGAGGCTACACCTTC | - | TRBV4-1 | - | TRBJ1-2
CASSTGTGNTGELFF | TGTGCCAGCAGTACCGGGACAGGGAACACCGGGGAGCTGTTTTTT | many | TRBV5-4 | TRBD1 | TRBJ2-2
CASSRQGLRETQYF | TGTGCCAGCAGTCGACAGGGGCTCCGGGAGACCCAGTACTTC | - | TRBV12-3/TRBV12-4 | TRBD1 | TRBJ2-5
CASSWDINSYNEQFF | TGCGCCAGCAGCTGGGACATTAACTCCTACAATGAGCAGTTCTTC | - | TRBV5-1 | - | TRBJ2-1
CVSGLTSGSGQYF | TGTGTCAGCGGCTTAACTAGCGGGAGCGGGCAGTACTTC | - | TRBV11-2 | TRBD2 | TRBJ2-7
CASTMLTGGRETQYF | TGTGCTAGCACCATGCTCACAGGGGGTAGGGAGACCCAGTACTTC | - | TRBV28 | TRBD1 | TRBJ2-5
CTCSRLNPEIANEQFF | TGTACCTGCAGCCGACTAAACCCCGAGATTGCCAATGAGCAGTTCTTC | once | TRBV11-2 | - | TRBJ2-1
CTSSLYEGVRAKNIQYF | TGTACCAGCAGCTTATATGAGGGGGTTCGGGCCAAAAACATTCAGTACTTC | once | TRBV11-2 | - | TRBJ2-4
CASSRGTATSTDAQYF | TGCGCCAGCAGCCGCGGGACTGCTACTAGCACAGATGCGCAGTATTTT | - | TRBV5-1 | - | TRBJ2-3
CARSFPGVHYEQYF | TGTGCCAGAAGCTTTCCGGGAGTGCACTACGAGCAATACTTC | - | TRBV11-2 | - | TRBJ2-7
CANSPGQDRNTEAFF | TGTGCCAACAGCCCTGGACAGGACCGGAACACTGAAGCTTTCTTT | once | TRBV5-4 | TRBD1 | TRBJ1-1
CASSLGDYEHHF | TGTGCCAGCAGCTTAGGGGACTACGAGCACCACTTC | - | TRBV11-2 | TRBD2 | TRBJ2-7
CTSSLQGLETQYF | TGTACCAGCAGTTTGCAGGGGTTGGAGACCCAGTACTTC | - | TRBV12-3/TRBV12-4 | - | TRBJ2-5
CASSQDIVRESDEQFF | TGCGCCAGCAGCCAAGATATAGTGCGGGAGTCCGATGAGCAGTTCTTC | - | TRBV4-1 | TRBD2 | TRBJ2-1
CASIFPGVITGTQYF | TGTGCCAGCATCTTCCCGGGAGTAATCACAGGTACGCAGTATTTT | - | TRBV7-9 | - | TRBJ2-3
CASRGLLNTEAFF | TGTGCCAGTAGAGGACTGTTGAACACTGAAGCTTTCTTT | - | TRBV11-2 | - | TRBJ1-1
CANSQIGGTSNQPQHF | TGCGCCAACAGCCAAATAGGGGGTACGTCCAATCAGCCCCAGCATTTT | - | TRBV4-1 | - | TRBJ1-5
CSVPGQGNNEQLF | TGCAGCGTCCCGGGACAGGGCAACAACGAGCAGCTCTTC | - | TRBV29-1 | TRBD1 | TRBJ2-1
CASSQDWTSGGETLYF | TGCGCCAGCAGCCAAGATTGGACTAGCGGTGGAGAGACCCTGTACTTC | once | TRBV4-1 | TRBD2 | TRBJ2-5
CASSPWSRQVLNTEAFF | TGTGCCAGCAGCCCATGGTCCAGACAGGTATTGAACACTGAAGCTTTCTTT | few | TRBV6-1 | - | TRBJ1-1
CASSLGLTAVDGDQYF | TGTGCCAGCAGCTTAGGGCTTACAGCGGTGGATGGGGACCAGTACTTC | few | TRBV11-2 | - | TRBJ2-7
CASSLMGSNQPQHF | TGTGCCAGCAGCTTGATGGGGAGCAATCAGCCCCAGCATTTT | few | TRBV7-9 | - | TRBJ1-5
CSVGTGLATYEQYF | TGCAGCGTCGGCACGGGACTAGCAACCTACGAGCAGTACTTC | many | TRBV29-1 | TRBD2 | TRBJ2-7
CASSSVIGVWNEQFF | TGTGCCAGCAGCTCGGTCATCGGGGTTTGGAATGAGCAGTTCTTC | - | TRBV7-8 | - | TRBJ2-1
CASCDRGPYNQQFF | TGTGCCAGCTGTGACAGGGGGCCTTACAATCAGCAGTTCTTC | - | TRBV11-3 | TRBD1 | TRBJ2-1
CASSLEGSGNTIYF | TGTGCCAGCAGTTTGGAGGGTTCAGGAAACACCATATATTTT | many | TRBV12-3/TRBV12-4 | - | TRBJ1-3
CASSWTGQDTQYF | TGTGCCAGCAGTTGGACAGGGCAGGATACGCAGTATTTT | many | TRBV12-3/TRBV12-4 | TRBD1 | TRBJ2-3
CANSGRLVGNEQYF | TGTGCAAACAGCGGAAGACTAGTCGGTAACGAGCAGTACTTC | once | TRBV13 | - | TRBJ2-7
CASSYSGGTSGTDTQYF | TGTGCCAGCAGTTACTCCGGAGGGACTAGCGGCACAGATACGCAGTATTTT | many | TRBV6-6 | TRBD2 | TRBJ2-3
CASNRLAEETQYF | TGTGCCAGCAACAGGCTAGCGGAAGAGACCCAGTACTTC | many | TRBV6-2/TRBV6-3 | TRBD2 | TRBJ2-5
CASSRQGYSNQPQHF | TGTGCCAGCAGTCGACAGGGCTATAGCAATCAGCCCCAGCATTTT | - | TRBV2 | TRBD1 | TRBJ1-5
CASSYSGPRSEKLFF | TGTGCCAGCAGTTACTCGGGCCCAAGGAGTGAAAAACTGTTTTTT | many | TRBV6-5 | - | TRBJ1-4
CASSKGGLAFLSYELYF | TGCGCCAGCAGCAAAGGGGGACTAGCGTTCCTCTCCTACGAGCTGTACTTC | - | TRBV21-1 | - | TRBJ2-7
CASSLGGRNNEQFF | TGTGCCAGCAGCTTAGGCGGGAGAAACAATGAGCAGTTCTTC | many | TRBV11-2 | TRBD2 | TRBJ2-1
CASSSSQRGGSGYTF | TGTGCCAGCAGTTCGTCGCAGAGGGGGGGTAGTGGCTACACCTTC | - | TRBV28 | - | TRBJ1-2
CSAEDRVNTEAFF | TGCAGTGCTGAGGACAGGGTCAACACTGAAGCTTTCTTT | - | TRBV20-1 | TRBD1 | TRBJ1-1
CASSFRTTEAFF | TGTGCCAGCAGCTTCAGAACCACTGAAGCTTTCTTT | many | TRBV11-3 | - | TRBJ1-1
CASSQTIGTDTQYF | TGCGCCAGCAGCCAGACGATCGGAACAGATACGCAGTATTTT | medium-sized | TRBV4-1 | - | TRBJ2-3
CASSWADRVGPHLVYEQYF | TGTGCCAGCAGCTGGGCGGACAGGGTAGGGCCCCACCTCGTCTACGAGCAGTACTTC | few | TRBV7-9 | TRBD1 | TRBJ2-7
CASSRAVTSGRASTGELFF | TGTGCCAGCAGTCGTGCCGTTACTAGCGGGAGGGCCAGCACCGGGGAGCTGTTTTTT | - | TRBV7-8 | TRBD2 | TRBJ2-2
CASSLEDSGRHLRTTYERYF | TGTGCCAGCAGCTTAGAAGATAGCGGGAGACATCTTCGGACAACCTATGAGCGGTACTTC | - | TRBV11-3 | TRBD2 | TRBJ2-7
CASSQVMNTEALF | TGTGCCAGCAGCCAAGTTATGAACACTGAAGCTCTCTTT | - | TRBV4-2 | - | TRBJ1-1
CASSIVRRPVHNSPLHF | TGTGCCAGCAGCATAGTCAGGCGGCCTGTCCATAATTCACCCCTGCACTTT | - | TRBV4-2 | - | TRBJ1-6
CSVLQGTRGYGYAF | TGCAGCGTCCTACAGGGCACCCGGGGCTATGGCTACGCCTTC | few | TRBV29-1 | - | TRBJ1-2
CSARGPRTGSSYNEQFF | TGCAGTGCTAGAGGACCAAGGACGGGGAGTTCCTACAATGAGCAGTTCTTC | - | TRBV20-1 | - | TRBJ2-1